The T cell receptor (beta chain) described here comes from a study of blood T cell repertoires in COVID-19. About the study: T cells, B-cell-depleted T cells, or PBMCs supplied cDNA or gDNA.

This CDR3 contains 16 residues. Trimming left V 0 bases short and J 0 bases short, with 10 bases between. Germline assignment: CDR1 SGHRS and CDR2 YFSETQ. The authors' processing: Estimated nucleated cell counts came from reference gene primer amplification. Only in-frame clones appear in the TCRdb table, and some are missing; sequencing was by immunoSEQ multiplex PCR. D and trimming were read from the DNA, whereas the V and J calls and clone size are those reported in that table. The sample gives fewer than 500,000 clones, approximately 89% of which show up once; roughly 1.4% is in the top ten. The age range of participants was about 18 to 89 years, with residence in fewer than 25 US areas. Participants' own reports of clinical history determined their cohort assignment.

The origin of this receptor is a man in his thirties or forties who had recovered from COVID-19. Source material: PBMCs or T cells enriched from blood (not recorded which). This sequence joins TRBV5-1 and TRBJ1-3; perhaps TRBD1 as D (5 bases). The CDR3 DNA follows: TGCGCCAGCAGCTTGGTCCCAGGGCCCTCTGGAAACACCATATATTTT. This codes for CASSLVPGPSGNTIYF. Variable domain in full (rest from reference TRBV5-1 and TRBJ1-3): KAGVTQTPRYLIKTRGQQVTLSCSPISGHRSVSWYQQTPGQGLQFLFEYFSETQRNKGNFPGRFSGRQFSNSRSEMNVSTLELGDSALYLCASSLVPGPSGNTIYFGEGSWLTVV.